These 2 T cell receptor beta chains were sequenced from one sample in a study of cytomegalovirus exposure and HLA in healthy donors. The PCR made use of 60 Vbeta and 13 Jbeta primers. Here immunoSEQ multiplex PCR was the method, and the copy in TCRdb shows in-frame clones only, minus some. The profile covers around 90,000 clones, with around 78% appearing a single time and about 0.5% taken by the ten largest. Sequencing was done on a sample of PBMCs. The receptors derive from a man aged 25 to 45 in good health and CMV-seronegative.

V and J are TRBV11-2 and TRBJ1-2; D gene ambiguous. Germline assignment: CDR1 SGHAT and CDR2 FQNNGV. The CDR3 covers 13 residues. The V and J ends lost 7 bases and 1 base respectively, with 10 bases between them. The CDR3 region is CASTLNSNYGYTF. The CDR3 nucleotides are TGTGCCAGCACCCTTAATAGTAACTATGGCTACACCTTC.

The rearrangement uses TRBV19 and TRBJ2-3; 10 bases are shared with TRBD2. The germline gives CDR1 LNHDA, CDR2 SQIVND (reference sequence). The CDR3 runs to 17 residues. Trimming removed 5 bases from V and 4 bases from J; junction bases left unmatched: 12. The chain's CDR3 is CASSAATLAGRSDTQYF. In nucleotides, the CDR3 is TGTGCCAGTAGTGCCGCAACACTAGCGGGAAGGTCAGATACGCAGTATTTT.